This T cell receptor (beta chain) is drawn from a study of cytomegalovirus exposure and HLA in healthy donors. PCR involved 60 Vbeta and 13 Jbeta primers. Assay used: immunoSEQ multiplex PCR; TCRdb lists only in-frame clones, some missing. Of about 78,000 clones in the sample, over 55% are singletons; the top ten hold around 5%. Trimming at V came to 1 base and at J to 4 bases, leaving 6 bases not matched to a gene. From germline, CDR1 is GTSNPN and CDR2 SVGIG (reference sequence). The CDR3 is 16 amino acids. The specimen sequenced was PBMCs. The TCR was taken from a man under 40 in good health and CMV-seropositive. V is TRBV30 and J is TRBJ2-1, with 11 bases aligning to TRBD2. CDR3 region: CAWSEGRLAGYNEQFF. The CDR3 DNA follows: TGTGCCTGGAGTGAGGGTAGACTAGCGGGATACAATGAGCAGTTCTTC.